This T cell receptor beta chain was recovered during a study of T cell responses to AZD1222 COVID-19 vaccine. Study results and limitations: Seropositive status at baseline applied to only 6 or 7 AZD1222 recipients. Repertoire sampling was restricted to post-peak T cell response timepoints. Nearly half of spike-specific TCRs reportedly go after variant regions that carry no mutations.

In regard to this clone: Antigen: not known.

Repertoires were generated with immunoSEQ multiplex PCR, while TCRdb's copy carries only in-frame clones and drops some. The sample yields 200,000 to 250,000 clones, less than 95% seen once. This CDR3 region has 15 residues. Deletions cut 7 bases from V and 4 bases from J, with 17 bases between. Looked up from germline, CDR1 is MDHEN and CDR2 is SYDVKM. The origin of this receptor is an adult who received the MenACWY meningococcal vaccine as a control. This material consisted of peripheral blood, taken 28 days after the second dose of the MenACWY control vaccine. The rearrangement joins TRBV28 to TRBJ1-5; TRBD1 might be the D (5 bases). For the CDR3, the DNA is TGTGCCAGCATAAGGCAGGGCGCTGGGAATCAGCCCCAGCATTTT. Translating it yields CASIRQGAGNQPQHF. Based on the CDR3 plus reference TRBV28 and TRBJ1-5, the full variable domain is DVKVTQSSRYLVKRTGEKVFLECVQDMDHENMFWYRQDPGLGLRLIYFSYDVKMKEKGDIPEGYSVSREKKERFSLILESASTNQTSMYLCASIRQGAGNQPQHFGDGTRLSIL.